Below, 17 T cell receptor beta chains from the same sample are listed, as sequenced in a study of blood T cell repertoires in COVID-19. TCRdb's copy holds only in-frame clones and misses some; the assay was immunoSEQ multiplex PCR. Here the sample spans 15,000 to 20,000 clones, 89% being singletons. The sample comprised peripheral blood. These receptors all stem from a human donor in a cohort sampled during active COVID-19.

V gene TRBV9 combines with J gene TRBJ1-2; D call uncertain. Trimming took off 0 bases at V and 0 bases at J, with 12 bases between the two ends. Germline V gives CDR1 SGDLS, CDR2 YYNGEE. This CDR3 has 16 residues. The CDR3 sequence is CASSVGLKPANYGYTF. The CDR3 nucleotides read TGTGCCAGCAGCGTAGGTCTCAAACCAGCTAACTATGGCTACACCTTC.

The chain recombines TRBV28 with TRBJ2-7, with D possibly being TRBD1 (5 bases). Trimming removed 3 bases from V and 2 bases from J, with 14 bases in between. Germline V lookup: CDR1 MDHEN, CDR2 SYDVKM. This CDR3 region has 15 residues. The CDR3 sequence is CASSFHQQVTYEQYF. The CDR3 DNA is TGTGCCAGCAGTTTCCATCAACAGGTGACCTACGAGCAGTACTTC.

This rearrangement joins TRBV20-1 to TRBJ1-1; D remains unclear. Trimming took off 0 bases at V and 12 bases at J, with 11 bases between the two ends. This CDR3 has 11 amino acids. Germline-derived CDR1 and CDR2 are DFQATT and SNEGSKA (reference sequence). CDR3 coding DNA: TGCAGTGCTAGAGATCGTGTGGCAACTTTCTTT. Its protein is CSARDRVATFF.

The chain uses TRBV20-1 and TRBJ2-7; D is uncertain. V was clipped by 6 bases and J by 3 bases, with 6 bases between them. Germline CDR1 and CDR2: DFQATT and SNEGSKA (reference sequence). The CDR3 covers 10 residues. As DNA, the CDR3 is TGCAGTGCAATGTACTACGAGCAGTACTTC. This encodes CSAMYYEQYF.

This chain joins TRBV28 and TRBJ1-1; 7 bases fit TRBD1. Losses at the gene ends were 7 bases for V and 3 bases for J; bases not matched to a gene: 11. In germline, CDR1 is MDHEN, CDR2 SYDVKM. This CDR3 contains 15 residues. CDR3 in amino acids: CASIRLGRGDTEAFF. In DNA form, the CDR3 reads TGTGCCAGCATTAGACTCGGCAGGGGGGACACTGAAGCTTTCTTT.

The J gene is TRBJ2-3, the V gene TRBV5-5; weak D call: TRBD2 (6 bases). The V end was cut by 5 bases, the J end by 0 bases, with 16 bases between. CDR1 and CDR2 from the germline V gene are SGHKS and YYEKEE (reference sequence). There are 16 residues in the CDR3. Here the CDR3 reads CASSAGGAPSTDTQYF. Written as DNA, the CDR3 is TGTGCCAGCAGTGCCGGCGGGGCCCCTAGCACAGATACGCAGTATTTT.

This clone has just one count. V gene TRBV5-1 combines with J gene TRBJ1-1, with 7 bases that match TRBD1. The length of the CDR3 is 13 residues. The germline gives CDR1 SGHRS, CDR2 YFSETQ. The J segment lost 1 base and the V segment lost 6 bases, leaving 3 bases of the junction unmatched. The CDR3 nucleotides read TGCGCCAGCATCGGACAGGAGAACACTGAAGCTTTCTTT. Amino acid sequence: CASIGQENTEAFF. Complete variable domain (other parts from reference TRBV5-1 and TRBJ1-1): KAGVTQTPRYLIKTRGQQVTLSCSPISGHRSVSWYQQTPGQGLQFLFEYFSETQRNKGNFPGRFSGRQFSNSRSEMNVSTLELGDSALYLCASIGQENTEAFFGQGTRLTVV.

CDR3 in DNA: TGTGCCACCAGCAGAGGGGACGGCGGGACCCGCACAGATACGCAGTATTTT. Residues: CATSRGDGGTRTDTQYF. The gene calls are TRBV15 and TRBJ2-3; D may be TRBD2 (6 bases). Trimming took 1 base from V and 1 from J, leaving 15 bases between them. Germline V gives CDR1 LNHNV, CDR2 YYDKDF (reference sequence). This CDR3 comprises 17 residues.

The CDR3 nucleotides are TGTGCCAGTAGTATCTACGGTGGCTACACCTTC. This translates into CASSIYGGYTF. The V gene is TRBV19, the J gene TRBJ1-2, with D unclear. Trimming took off 3 bases at V and 7 bases at J, with 6 bases between the two ends. The CDR3 loop spans 11 amino acids. In germline, CDR1 is LNHDA, CDR2 SQIVND (reference sequence).

The rearrangement joins TRBV19 to TRBJ2-1; 13 bases fit TRBD2. The J segment lost 8 bases and the V segment lost 6 bases, leaving 1 base of the junction unmatched. The CDR3 length is 13 residues. Germline assignment: CDR1 LNHDA and CDR2 SQIVND (reference sequence). The CDR3 protein is CASRTSGRYEQFF. CDR3 coding DNA: TGTGCCAGTAGGACTAGCGGGAGGTATGAGCAGTTCTTC.

The chain uses TRBV29-1 and TRBJ2-5, with D tentatively TRBD1 (5 bases). CDR3 length equals 15 residues. The germline V and J ends were trimmed by 0 bases and 4 bases, with 15 bases remaining between them. CDR1 SQVTM and CDR2 ANQGSEA come from the germline V gene. CDR3 in DNA: TGCAGCGTTGAAGATAGGGGCTCAATAGGAGAGACCCAGTACTTC. Protein sequence: CSVEDRGSIGETQYF.

This chain links TRBV12-5 with TRBJ1-5, with D possibly being TRBD1 (6 bases). The CDR3 is made up of 18 amino acids. The germline V gene encodes CDR1 LGHNT and CDR2 FRNRAP. With 3 bases removed from V and 4 bases from J, the gap between germline ends came to 22 bases. The CDR3 sequence is CASGFPRGAGGANQPQHF. As DNA, the CDR3 is TGTGCTAGTGGTTTCCCCCGGGGGGCGGGGGGCGCGAATCAGCCCCAGCATTTT.

The J gene is TRBJ2-7, the V gene TRBV3-1 (or the pseudogene TRBV3-2); 12 bases are a match to TRBD2. Trimming cost V 1 base and J 1 base; bases outside gene matches: 2. This CDR3 contains 16 residues. CDR1 and CDR2 from the germline V gene are LGHDT and YNNKEL (reference sequence). The CDR3 nucleotides read TGTGCCAGCAGCCAAGGACTAGCGGGAGTTTCCTACGAGCAGTACTTC. This codes for CASSQGLAGVSYEQYF.

This chain connects TRBV25-1 to TRBJ1-1, with 10 positions matching TRBD1. Germline CDR1 and CDR2: MGHDK and SYGVNS. The CDR3 has 15 amino acids. The V segment lost 6 bases and the J segment 0 bases; nucleotides outside the gene matches: 4. CDR3 residues: CASRGTGVLNTEAFF. Here the CDR3 DNA reads TGTGCCAGCAGGGGGACAGGGGTGCTGAACACTGAAGCTTTCTTT. The full variable domain, completed using reference TRBV25-1 and TRBJ1-1, is EADIYQTPRYLVIGTGKKITLECSQTMGHDKMYWYQQDPGMELHLIHYSYGVNSTEKGDLSSESTVSRIRTEHFPLTLESARPSHTSQYLCASRGTGVLNTEAFFGQGTRLTVV.

The gene calls are TRBV4-2 and TRBJ1-2; 12 nucleotides align to TRBD1. CDR3 length: 17 amino acids. Germline CDR1 and CDR2: LGHNA and YNFKEQ. The J segment lost 7 bases and the V segment lost 0 bases, leaving 9 bases of the junction unmatched. CDR3 bases: TGTGCCAGCAGCCAAGATGGGACAGGGGGCAGATTAGGTGGCTACACCTTC. Translating it yields CASSQDGTGGRLGGYTF.

The chain links TRBV5-4 to TRBJ1-3; unclear D gene. CDR3 length equals 12 residues. V shed 3 bases and J shed 2 bases, with 3 bases lying between them. Germline V gives CDR1 SGHNT, CDR2 YYREEE (reference sequence). This chain's CDR3 is CASSSAGNTIYF. The CDR3 nucleotides are TGTGCCAGCAGCTCGGCTGGAAACACCATATATTTT.

The chain has TRBV3-1 (or the pseudogene TRBV3-2) and TRBJ2-7; D may be TRBD2 (6 bases). Germline values: CDR1 LGHDT, CDR2 YNNKEL (reference sequence). The CDR3 is 11 amino acids. The V end was cut by 5 bases, the J end by 4 bases, with 6 bases between. The CDR3 DNA is TGTGCCAGCAGCGGGAGGTACGAGCAGTACTTC. Its protein product is CASSGRYEQYF.